The 7 T cell receptor beta chains below were found in one sample sequenced in a study of CD8 T cells in Susac syndrome. After extraction with the RNeasy kit, roughly 0.45 to 1 ug of the RNA was reverse transcribed using random hexamers. TCRdb reprocessed the immunoSEQ multiplex PCR reads with MiXCR, giving one entry per CDR3 protein. The sample lists 75,000 to 95,000 distinct CDR3 sequences; 93% were seen once. Sequenced sample: CD8+ T cells from PBMCs. The receptors come from a human donor with Susac syndrome.

This clonotype was seen once. The V and J genes are TRBV12-3 or TRBV12-4 and TRBJ2-1, with a possible D match to TRBD1 (5 bases). V shed 5 bases and J shed 7 bases, with 6 bases lying between them. The CDR3 is 11 residues long. Written as DNA, the CDR3 is TGTGCCAGCAGTCCAGGGAATGAGCAGTTCTTC. It codes for CASSPGNEQFF.

The chain employs TRBV5-5 and TRBJ1-5, with D possibly matching TRBD1 (6 bases). This CDR3 contains 15 residues. In germline, CDR1 is SGHKS, CDR2 YYEKEE (reference sequence). V was cut by 4 bases and J by 2 bases, with 13 bases left in between. CDR3 amino acids: CASSAYHRGNQPQHF. DNA for the CDR3: TGTGCCAGCAGCGCCTATCACAGGGGCAATCAGCCCCAGCATTTT. The variable domain in full, completed from reference TRBV5-5 and TRBJ1-5, reads DAGVTQSPTHLIKTRGQQVTLRCSPISGHKSVSWYQQVLGQGPQFIFQYYEKEERGRGNFPDRFSARQFPNYSSELNVNALLLGDSALYLCASSAYHRGNQPQHFGDGTRLSIL.

V gene TRBV10-2 combines with J gene TRBJ1-4; no definite D call. Germline CDR1 reads WSHSY; CDR2 reads SAAADI. This CDR3 has 13 residues. Trimming left V 3 bases short and J 4 bases short, with 6 bases between. CDR3 sequence (DNA): TGCGCCAGCAGTGAAGCCCATAATGAAAAACTGTTTTTT. This sequence encodes CASSEAHNEKLFF.

V and J are TRBV28 and TRBJ2-3; D not resolved. The CDR3 is 12 residues long. The germline V gene encodes CDR1 MDHEN and CDR2 SYDVKM. The V gene lost 5 bases and the J gene lost 8 bases, with 11 bases spanning the gap. The CDR3 sequence is CASSGPTGTQYF. In DNA form, the CDR3 reads TGTGCCAGCAGTGGACCGACGGGTACGCAGTATTTT.

The rearrangement joins TRBV7-6 to TRBJ1-3, with 7 bases fitting TRBD1. The length of the CDR3 is 15 residues. Looked up from germline, CDR1 is SGHVS and CDR2 is FNYEAQ. Trimming cost V 5 bases and J 1 base; bases outside gene matches: 5. Here the CDR3 DNA reads TGTGCCAGCAGCGTAGACAGGGCGTCTGGAAACACCATATATTTT. Translation gives CASSVDRASGNTIYF.

This chain joins TRBV9 and TRBJ2-3; 7 positions agree with TRBD1. Germline V CDR1 and CDR2: SGDLS, YYNGEE. The ends lost 4 bases at V and 3 bases at J; junction bases unmatched: 14. The CDR3 is 17 residues long. CDR3 amino acids: CASSPYGSTGNTDTQYF. The CDR3 DNA follows: TGTGCCAGCAGCCCCTACGGGTCGACAGGGAATACAGATACGCAGTATTTT.

The rearrangement joins TRBV7-9 to TRBJ1-6, with no clear D. The CDR3 has 13 residues. Germline V gene sequence: CDR1 SEHNR, CDR2 FQNEAQ (reference sequence). Trimming removed 4 bases at V and 14 bases at J, with 15 bases between. CDR3 sequence (DNA): TGTGCCAGCAGCTCCGGCCCTGGCCCGGCCCTCCACTTT. Protein product: CASSSGPGPALHF. Filled out from reference TRBV7-9 and TRBJ1-6, the complete variable domain reads DTGVSQNPRHKITKRGQNVTFRCDPISEHNRLYWYRQTLGQGPEFLTYFQNEAQLEKSRLLSDRFSAERPKGSFSTLEIQRTEQGDSAMYLCASSSGPGPALHFGNGTRLTVT.